The 5 T cell receptor beta chains listed next were all sequenced from one sample in a study of blood T cell repertoires in COVID-19. Some clones are missing from TCRdb's copy, which holds only in-frame ones; the method was immunoSEQ multiplex PCR. The sample carries some 50,000 clones, 80% to 90% recorded once. Material for sequencing was peripheral blood. These receptors were obtained from a woman older than 75 with acute or convalescent COVID-19.

V and J are TRBV20-1 and TRBJ1-2; the D gene is possibly TRBD1 (5 bases). V was cut by 3 bases and J by 8 bases, with 16 bases left in between. The CDR3 covers 13 residues. Germline loops: CDR1 DFQATT, CDR2 SNEGSKA (reference sequence). The DNA for the CDR3 is TGCAGTGCTAGTCCGGGACTTCTGGGAGGCTACACCTTC. Protein: CSASPGLLGGYTF.

The chain is built from TRBV18 and TRBJ2-7; TRBD2 agrees at 8 bases. With V trimmed by 2 bases and J by 4 bases, 13 bases remained unmatched. CDR3 length: 17 amino acids. From germline, CDR1 is KGHSH and CDR2 LQKENI. This CDR3 is CASSPAGEGTGGYEQYF. In DNA, the CDR3 is TGTGCCAGCTCACCAGCCGGAGAAGGGACGGGGGGGTACGAGCAGTACTTC.

The chain links TRBV6-1 to TRBJ2-3, with TRBD1 as a possible D gene (5 bases). The germline V gene encodes CDR1 MNHNS and CDR2 SASEGT. The ends were cut back, 2 bases at V and 4 bases at J, with 16 bases in the middle. This CDR3 region has 16 residues. In DNA, the CDR3 is TGTGCCAGCAGTGAACAGGCCAGGGTAGTACCAGATACGCAGTATTTT. It codes for CASSEQARVVPDTQYF.

This chain uses TRBV4-2 with TRBJ2-4; 7 nucleotides agree with TRBD2. This CDR3 region has 16 residues. The V gene end was trimmed by 0 bases and the J gene end by 7 bases; junction bases not matched to a gene: 9. The germline gives CDR1 LGHNA, CDR2 YNFKEQ. The CDR3 DNA sequence: TGTGCCAGCAGCCAAGATCTGACAGCGGGGTTGAACATTCAGTACTTC. This translates into CASSQDLTAGLNIQYF.

This chain joins TRBV7-8 and TRBJ1-5, with unresolved D. V was clipped by 5 bases and J by 1 base, with 6 bases between them. CDR1 SGHVS and CDR2 FQNEAQ come from the germline V gene. CDR3 size: 13 residues. Here the CDR3 reads CASSPISNQPQHF. The CDR3 bases are TGTGCCAGCAGCCCTATCAGCAATCAGCCCCAGCATTTT.